These 6 T cell receptor beta chains came from one sample sequenced in a study of cytomegalovirus exposure and HLA in healthy donors. Method: immunoSEQ multiplex PCR; TCRdb's copy keeps in-frame clones and lacks some. The sample lists some 140,000 clones; roughly nine tenths were seen once. The sequencing sample was made of PBMCs. Receptors originate from a man younger than 30 in good health and CMV-seronegative.

This clone was found a few times. The chain employs TRBV10-1 and TRBJ1-3; 7 bases agree with TRBD1. Germline V lookup: CDR1 WNHNN, CDR2 SYGVQD (reference sequence). This CDR3 contains 15 residues. V shed 10 bases, J shed 0 bases, and the junction held 9 bases outside the gene matches. The CDR3: CAIDRVLRSGNTIYF. In nucleotides, the CDR3 is TGCGCCATTGACAGGGTTCTTCGCTCTGGAAACACCATATATTTT.

This chain links TRBV19 with TRBJ2-4; a weak D match, TRBD2 (5 bases). Germline assignment: CDR1 LNHDA and CDR2 SQIVND (reference sequence). The CDR3 loop spans 11 amino acids. V lost 3 bases to trimming and J lost 8 bases, with 5 bases between them. Here the CDR3 reads CASSIGDIQYF. CDR3 sequence (DNA): TGTGCCAGTAGTATCGGGGACATTCAGTACTTC.

The CDR3 loop reads CASSSLGGGDEQYF. The CDR3 bases are TGTGCCAGCAGCTCGTTAGGGGGAGGGGACGAGCAGTACTTC. The chain combines TRBV11-2 with TRBJ2-7, with D possibly being TRBD2 (7 bases). V was shortened by 4 bases and J by 5 bases, with 15 bases between the two germline ends. The germline CDR1 and CDR2 sequences are SGHAT and FQNNGV. The CDR3 loop spans 14 amino acids.

The chain carries TRBV28 and TRBJ2-7, with D perhaps TRBD2 (5 bases). The V gene's germline CDR1 is MDHEN and CDR2 SYDVKM. The CDR3 length is 15 residues. V lost 4 bases, J lost 1 base, and 14 bases lay in between. The DNA for the CDR3 is TGTGCCAGCAGTTCCGCCGGGGTGCAATCCTACGAGCAGTACTTC. Its translation: CASSSAGVQSYEQYF.

This chain joins TRBV7-6 and TRBJ2-7; 7 bases agree with TRBD1. The CDR3 has 14 amino acids. In germline, CDR1 is SGHVS, CDR2 FNYEAQ. V lost 5 bases, J lost 2 bases, and 6 bases stayed unmatched. DNA for the CDR3: TGTGCCAGCAGCCAATCCCAGGGGGCCTACGAGCAGTACTTC. It encodes CASSQSQGAYEQYF.

The CDR3: CASSLTPRDGNTIYF. The CDR3 DNA follows: TGTGCCAGCAGCTTAACCCCACGGGATGGAAACACCATATATTTT. J is TRBJ1-3 and V is TRBV5-4; unclear D gene. The germline V gene encodes CDR1 SGHNT and CDR2 YYREEE (reference sequence). This CDR3 comprises 15 residues. The V and J ends lost 2 bases and 3 bases respectively, with 12 bases between them.